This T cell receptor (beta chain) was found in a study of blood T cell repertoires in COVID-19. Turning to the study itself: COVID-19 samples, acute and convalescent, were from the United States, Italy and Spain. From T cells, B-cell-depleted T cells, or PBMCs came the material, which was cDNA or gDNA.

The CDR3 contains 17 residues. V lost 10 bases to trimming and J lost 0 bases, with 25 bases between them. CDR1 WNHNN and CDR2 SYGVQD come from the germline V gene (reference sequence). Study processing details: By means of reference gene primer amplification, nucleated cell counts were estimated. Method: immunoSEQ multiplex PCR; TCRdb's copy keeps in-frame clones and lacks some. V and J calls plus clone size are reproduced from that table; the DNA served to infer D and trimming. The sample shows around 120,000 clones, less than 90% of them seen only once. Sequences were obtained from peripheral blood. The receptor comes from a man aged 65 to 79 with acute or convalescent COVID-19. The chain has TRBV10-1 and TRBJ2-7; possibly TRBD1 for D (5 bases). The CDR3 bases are TGCGCCAACACGACCCAGTACAGGCGACGACTCTCCTACGAGCAGTACTTC. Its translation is CANTTQYRRRLSYEQYF.